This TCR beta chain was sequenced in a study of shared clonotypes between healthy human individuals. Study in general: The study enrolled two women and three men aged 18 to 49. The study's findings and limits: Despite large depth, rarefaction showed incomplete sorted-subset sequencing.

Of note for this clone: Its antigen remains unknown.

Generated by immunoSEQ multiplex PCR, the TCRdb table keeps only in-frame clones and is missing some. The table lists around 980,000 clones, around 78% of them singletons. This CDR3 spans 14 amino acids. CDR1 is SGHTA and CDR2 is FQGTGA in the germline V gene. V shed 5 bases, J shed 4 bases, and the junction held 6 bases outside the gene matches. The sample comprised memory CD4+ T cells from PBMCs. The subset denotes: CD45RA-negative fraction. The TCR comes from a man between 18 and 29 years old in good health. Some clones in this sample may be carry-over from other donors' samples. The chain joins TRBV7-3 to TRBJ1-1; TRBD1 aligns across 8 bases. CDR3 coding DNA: TGTGCCAGCAGCCCCGGGACAGGCATCACTGAAGCTTTCTTT. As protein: CASSPGTGITEAFF.